This TCR beta chain was identified in a study of response to subunit inactivated influenza vaccine. V lost 4 bases to trimming and J lost 1 base, with 10 bases between them. The CDR3 has 14 residues. Germline-derived CDR1 and CDR2 are LNHNV and YYDKDF (reference sequence). This clonotype appeared a few times. TCRdb independently ran MiXCR on the RT-PCR reads; one entry per CDR3 protein. Among hundreds of thousands of distinct CDR3 sequences listed, 11% to 15% were seen once. The specimen comprised PBMCs from blood, sampled approximately 15 days before vaccination. The origin of this receptor is a man aged 50 to 59 who received an inactivated influenza vaccine. The chain employs TRBV15 and TRBJ1-1; no clear D. CDR3 DNA sequence: TGTGCCACCAGCATATTACATAAGAACACTGAAGCTTTCTTT. This sequence encodes CATSILHKNTEAFF.